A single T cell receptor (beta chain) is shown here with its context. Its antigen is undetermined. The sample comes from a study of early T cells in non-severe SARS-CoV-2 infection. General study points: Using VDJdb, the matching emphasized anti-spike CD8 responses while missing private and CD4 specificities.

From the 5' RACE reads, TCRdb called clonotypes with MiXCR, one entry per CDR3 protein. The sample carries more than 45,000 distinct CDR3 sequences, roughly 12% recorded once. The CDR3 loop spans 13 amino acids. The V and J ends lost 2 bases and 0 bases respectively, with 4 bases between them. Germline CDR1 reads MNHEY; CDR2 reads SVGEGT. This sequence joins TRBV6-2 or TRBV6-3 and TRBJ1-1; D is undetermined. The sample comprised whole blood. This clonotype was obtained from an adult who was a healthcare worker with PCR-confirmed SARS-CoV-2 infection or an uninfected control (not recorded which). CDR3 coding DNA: TGTGCCAGCAGTTACATCGTGAACACTGAAGCTTTCTTT. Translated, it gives CASSYIVNTEAFF.